Sequencing of this T cell receptor beta chain was carried out in a study of shared clonotypes between healthy human individuals. This clone was detected many times. The CDR3 totals 13 residues. The germline V and J ends were trimmed by 6 bases and 1 base, with 9 bases remaining between them. CDR1 is ENHRY and CDR2 is SYGVKD in the germline V gene. CD8 memory pooled CD45RO+ cells and CCR7-negative CD45RA+ TemRA cells. In the study's own analysis: Junction-only sequences without quality scores came from ImmunoSEQ, so filtering differed. Assay: immunoSEQ multiplex PCR; the TCRdb copy retains only in-frame clones and omits some. The V and J calls and the clone size are those of that table, but D and trimming were determined from the DNA. The table lists 110,000 or so clones, around 65% of them singletons.

V is TRBV10-3 and J is TRBJ1-1; TRBD1 might be the D (5 bases). Sequencing was performed on memory CD8+ T cells sorted from blood. Subset meaning: CD45RO+ cells pooled with CCR7-negative TemRA cells. This sequence was found in a woman aged 25 to 39 in good health. In DNA form, the CDR3 reads TGTGCCATCAGGGGGGACTCGAACACTGAAGCTTTCTTT. Protein product: CAIRGDSNTEAFF.